This TCR beta chain was observed in a study of T cells in Graves' hyperthyroidism and ophthalmopathy. Study outcomes and limitations: Most clonotypes expanded in the thyroid (above 0.001) were also present in blood.

Authors of the study amplified TCR beta CDR3 regions from RNA transcripts. Using the HTBI primer set, a first-round RT-PCR was run on the TCR CDR3. TCRdb re-analysed the multiplex PCR reads in MiXCR, keeping a single row per CDR3 protein. The table has about 690,000 distinct CDR3 sequences, 15% to 20% seen once. This clonotype was detected many times. What it binds is not known. The CDR3 has 14 residues. V dropped 1 base and J dropped 5 bases, with 13 bases sitting between them. Germline CDR1 reads SGHRS; CDR2 reads YFSETQ. The gene calls are TRBV5-1 and TRBJ2-7; tentative D call: TRBD2 (6 bases). The sequence was collected from a man aged 45-60 years with Graves' hyperthyroidism. The sample consisted of blood. In nucleotides, the CDR3 is TGCGCCAGCAGCTTGCGGGGCGGGATCCACGAGCAGTACTTC. It is translated as CASSLRGGIHEQYF.